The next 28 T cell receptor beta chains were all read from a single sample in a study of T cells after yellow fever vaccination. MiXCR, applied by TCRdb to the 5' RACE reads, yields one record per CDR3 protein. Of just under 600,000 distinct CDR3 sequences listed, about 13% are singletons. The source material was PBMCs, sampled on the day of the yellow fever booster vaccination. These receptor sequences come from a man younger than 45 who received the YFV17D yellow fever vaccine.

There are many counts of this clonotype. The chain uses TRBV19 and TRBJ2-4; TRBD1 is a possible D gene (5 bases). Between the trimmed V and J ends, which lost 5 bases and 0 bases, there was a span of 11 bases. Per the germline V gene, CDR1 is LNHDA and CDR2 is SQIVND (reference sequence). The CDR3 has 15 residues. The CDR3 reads CASSDGHVAKNIQYF. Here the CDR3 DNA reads TGTGCCAGTAGTGATGGACACGTAGCCAAAAACATTCAGTACTTC.

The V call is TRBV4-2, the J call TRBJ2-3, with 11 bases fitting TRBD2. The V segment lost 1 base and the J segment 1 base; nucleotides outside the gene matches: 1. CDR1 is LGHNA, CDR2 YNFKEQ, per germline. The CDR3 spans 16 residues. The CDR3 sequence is CASSQALAGGTDTQYF. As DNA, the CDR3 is TGTGCCAGCAGCCAAGCACTAGCGGGAGGCACAGATACGCAGTATTTT.

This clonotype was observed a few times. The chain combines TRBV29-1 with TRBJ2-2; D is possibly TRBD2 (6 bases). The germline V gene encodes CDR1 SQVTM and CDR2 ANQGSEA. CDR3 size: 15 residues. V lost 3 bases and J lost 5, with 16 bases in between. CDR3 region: CSVDQGPAGTGELFF. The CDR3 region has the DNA TGCAGCGTTGATCAGGGCCCCGCGGGGACCGGGGAGCTGTTTTTT.

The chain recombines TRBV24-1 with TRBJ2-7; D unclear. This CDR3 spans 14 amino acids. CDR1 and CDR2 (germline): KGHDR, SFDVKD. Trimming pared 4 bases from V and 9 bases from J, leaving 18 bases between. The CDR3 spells CATSELSLSRGQYF. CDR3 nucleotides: TGTGCCACCAGTGAATTATCGTTATCCCGCGGGCAGTACTTC.

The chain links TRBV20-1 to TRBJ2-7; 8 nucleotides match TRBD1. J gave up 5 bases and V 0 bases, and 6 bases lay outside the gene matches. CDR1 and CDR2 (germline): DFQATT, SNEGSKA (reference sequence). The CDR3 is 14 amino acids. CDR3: CSARDQGAWNEQYF. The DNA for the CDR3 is TGCAGTGCTAGAGACCAGGGGGCTTGGAACGAGCAGTACTTC.

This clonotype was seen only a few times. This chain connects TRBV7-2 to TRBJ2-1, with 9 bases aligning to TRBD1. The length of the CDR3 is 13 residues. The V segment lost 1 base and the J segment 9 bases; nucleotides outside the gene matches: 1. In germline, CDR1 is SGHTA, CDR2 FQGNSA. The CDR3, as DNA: TGTGCCAGCAGCTTAGGGACAGGGGCTGAGCAGTTCTTC. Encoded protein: CASSLGTGAEQFF.

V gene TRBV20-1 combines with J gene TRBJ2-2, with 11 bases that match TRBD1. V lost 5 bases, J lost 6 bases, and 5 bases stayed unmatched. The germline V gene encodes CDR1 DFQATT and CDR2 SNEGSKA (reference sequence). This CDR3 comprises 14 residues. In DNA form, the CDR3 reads TGCAGTGCTCGTCGGACAGGGGGCTCCGGGGAGCTGTTTTTT. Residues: CSARRTGGSGELFF.

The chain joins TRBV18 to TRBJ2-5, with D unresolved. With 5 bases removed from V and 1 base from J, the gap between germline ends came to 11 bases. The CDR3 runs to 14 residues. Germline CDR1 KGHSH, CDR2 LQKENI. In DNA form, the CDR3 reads TGTGCCAGCTCAGTACGTGGCGGCCAAGAGACCCAGTACTTC. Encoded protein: CASSVRGGQETQYF. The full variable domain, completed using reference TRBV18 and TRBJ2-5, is NAGVMQNPRHLVRRRGQEARLRCSPMKGHSHVYWYRQLPEEGLKFMVYLQKENIIDESGMPKERFSAEFPKEGPSILRIQQVVRGDSAAYFCASSVRGGQETQYFGPGTRLLVL.

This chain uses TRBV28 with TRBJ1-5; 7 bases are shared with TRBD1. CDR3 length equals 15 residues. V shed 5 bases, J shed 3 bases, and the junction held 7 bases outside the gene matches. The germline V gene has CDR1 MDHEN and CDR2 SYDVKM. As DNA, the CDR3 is TGTGCCAGCAGTCGACTTGACAGGGACAATCAGCCCCAGCATTTT. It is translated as CASSRLDRDNQPQHF.

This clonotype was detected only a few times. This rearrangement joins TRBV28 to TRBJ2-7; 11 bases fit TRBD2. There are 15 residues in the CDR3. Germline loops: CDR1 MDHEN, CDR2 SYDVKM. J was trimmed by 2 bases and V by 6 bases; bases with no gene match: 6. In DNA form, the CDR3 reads TGTGCCAGCAGCTCAATAGCGGGAGGGACCTACGAGCAGTACTTC. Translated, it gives CASSSIAGGTYEQYF. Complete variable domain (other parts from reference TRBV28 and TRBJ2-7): DVKVTQSSRYLVKRTGEKVFLECVQDMDHENMFWYRQDPGLGLRLIYFSYDVKMKEKGDIPEGYSVSREKKERFSLILESASTNQTSMYLCASSSIAGGTYEQYFGPGTRLTVT.

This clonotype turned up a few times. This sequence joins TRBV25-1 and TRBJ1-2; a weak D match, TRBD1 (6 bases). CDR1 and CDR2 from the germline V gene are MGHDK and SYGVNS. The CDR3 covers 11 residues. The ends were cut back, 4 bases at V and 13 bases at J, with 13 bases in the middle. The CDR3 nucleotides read TGTGCCAGCAGTGGATTATGGGGGCTCACCTTC. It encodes CASSGLWGLTF.

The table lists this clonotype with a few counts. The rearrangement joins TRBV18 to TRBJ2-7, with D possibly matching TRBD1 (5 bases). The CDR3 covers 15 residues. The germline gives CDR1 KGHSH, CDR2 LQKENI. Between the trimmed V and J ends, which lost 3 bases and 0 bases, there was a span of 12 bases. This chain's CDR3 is CASSPAQAASYEQYF. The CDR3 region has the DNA TGTGCCAGCTCACCTGCACAGGCCGCCTCCTACGAGCAGTACTTC.

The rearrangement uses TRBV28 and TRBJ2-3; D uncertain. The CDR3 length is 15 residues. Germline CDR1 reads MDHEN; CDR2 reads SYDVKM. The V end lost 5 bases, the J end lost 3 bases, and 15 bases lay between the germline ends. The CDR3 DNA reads TGTGCCAGCAGTCCAACGGCAACCCAAACAGATACGCAGTATTTT. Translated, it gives CASSPTATQTDTQYF. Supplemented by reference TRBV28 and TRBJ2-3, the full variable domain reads DVKVTQSSRYLVKRTGEKVFLECVQDMDHENMFWYRQDPGLGLRLIYFSYDVKMKEKGDIPEGYSVSREKKERFSLILESASTNQTSMYLCASSPTATQTDTQYFGPGTRLTVL.

In nucleotides, the CDR3 is TGTGCCAGCAGCCGCGGGAGGGGATTGTATGAGCAGTTCTTC. This gives the protein CASSRGRGLYEQFF. This chain connects TRBV7-9 to TRBJ2-1; TRBD2 matches 9 bases. The V gene's germline CDR1 is SEHNR and CDR2 FQNEAQ (reference sequence). The CDR3 runs to 14 residues. The junction had 7 bases not matched to a gene; V was cut back by 5 bases and J by 8 bases.

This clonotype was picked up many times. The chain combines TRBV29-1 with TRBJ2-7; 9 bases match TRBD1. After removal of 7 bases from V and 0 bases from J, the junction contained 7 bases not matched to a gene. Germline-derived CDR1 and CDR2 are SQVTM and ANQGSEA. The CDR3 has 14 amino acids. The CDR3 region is CSAGGQGSSYEQYF. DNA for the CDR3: TGCAGCGCTGGGGGACAGGGCAGCTCCTACGAGCAGTACTTC.

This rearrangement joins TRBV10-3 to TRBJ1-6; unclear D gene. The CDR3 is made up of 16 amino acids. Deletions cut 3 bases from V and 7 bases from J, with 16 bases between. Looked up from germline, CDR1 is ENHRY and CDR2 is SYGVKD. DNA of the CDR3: TGTGCCATCAGTGATGACGGCCAGGCTATAAATTCACCCCTCCACTTT. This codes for CAISDDGQAINSPLHF.

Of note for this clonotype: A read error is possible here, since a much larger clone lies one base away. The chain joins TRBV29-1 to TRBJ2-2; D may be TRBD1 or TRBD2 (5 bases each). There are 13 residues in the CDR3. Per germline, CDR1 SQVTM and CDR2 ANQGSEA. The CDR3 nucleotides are TGCAGCGTCGAGGGACCGAACACCGGGGAGCAGTTTTTT. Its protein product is CSVEGPNTGEQFF.

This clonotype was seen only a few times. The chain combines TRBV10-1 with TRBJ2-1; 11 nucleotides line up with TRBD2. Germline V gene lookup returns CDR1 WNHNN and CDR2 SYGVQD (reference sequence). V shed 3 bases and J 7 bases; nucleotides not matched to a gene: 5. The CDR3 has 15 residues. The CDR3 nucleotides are TGCGCCAGCAGTGACAACCCTAGCGGGAGGAATGAGCAGTTCTTC. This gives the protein CASSDNPSGRNEQFF.

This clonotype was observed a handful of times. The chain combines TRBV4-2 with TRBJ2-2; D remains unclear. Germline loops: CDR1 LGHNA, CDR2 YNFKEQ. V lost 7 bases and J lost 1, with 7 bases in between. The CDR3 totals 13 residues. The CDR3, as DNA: TGTGCCAGCACCTGGGGGAACACCGGGGAGCTGTTTTTT. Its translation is CASTWGNTGELFF.

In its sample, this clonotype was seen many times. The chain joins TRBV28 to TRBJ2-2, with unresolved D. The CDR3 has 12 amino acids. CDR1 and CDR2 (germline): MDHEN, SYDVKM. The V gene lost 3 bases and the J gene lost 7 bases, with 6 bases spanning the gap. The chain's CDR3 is CASSFPGGELFF. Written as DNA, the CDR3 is TGTGCCAGCAGTTTCCCAGGCGGGGAGCTGTTTTTT.

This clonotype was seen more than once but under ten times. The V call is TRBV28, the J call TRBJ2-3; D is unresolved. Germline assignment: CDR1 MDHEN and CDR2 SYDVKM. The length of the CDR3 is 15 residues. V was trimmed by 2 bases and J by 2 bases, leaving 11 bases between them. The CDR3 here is CASSLADWDTDTQYF. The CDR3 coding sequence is TGTGCCAGCAGTTTAGCAGACTGGGACACAGATACGCAGTATTTT.

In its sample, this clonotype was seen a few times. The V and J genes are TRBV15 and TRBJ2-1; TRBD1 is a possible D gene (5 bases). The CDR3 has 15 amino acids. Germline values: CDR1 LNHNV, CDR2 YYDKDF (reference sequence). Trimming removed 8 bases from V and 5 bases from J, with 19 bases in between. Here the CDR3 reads CATLSRAGGNNEQFF. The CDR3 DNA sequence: TGTGCCACCCTTAGCAGGGCCGGTGGGAACAATGAGCAGTTCTTC.

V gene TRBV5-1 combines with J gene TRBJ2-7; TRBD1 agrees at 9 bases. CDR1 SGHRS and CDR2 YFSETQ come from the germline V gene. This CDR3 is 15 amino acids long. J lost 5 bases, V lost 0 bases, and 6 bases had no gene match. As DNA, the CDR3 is TGCGCCAGCAGCTTGGGGTATGGACAGGGGAACGAGCAGTACTTC. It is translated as CASSLGYGQGNEQYF.

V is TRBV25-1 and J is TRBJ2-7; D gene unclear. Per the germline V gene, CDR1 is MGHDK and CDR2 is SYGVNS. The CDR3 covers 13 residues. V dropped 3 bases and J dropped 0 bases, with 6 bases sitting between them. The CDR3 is CASSDWASYEQYF. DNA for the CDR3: TGTGCCAGCAGTGATTGGGCCTCCTACGAGCAGTACTTC.

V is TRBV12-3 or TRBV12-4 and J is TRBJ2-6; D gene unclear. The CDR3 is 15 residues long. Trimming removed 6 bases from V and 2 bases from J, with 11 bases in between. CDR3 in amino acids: CASSSGFTGANVLTF. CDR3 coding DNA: TGTGCCAGCAGCTCAGGATTTACTGGGGCCAACGTCCTGACTTTC.

CDR3 sequence (DNA): TGTGCCATCAGTCGGGGGGCTAATGGCTACACCTTC. Protein sequence: CAISRGANGYTF. V is TRBV10-3 and J is TRBJ1-2; tentative D call: TRBD1 (6 bases). The germline V and J ends were trimmed by 5 bases and 6 bases, with 10 bases remaining between them. The germline CDR1 and CDR2 sequences are ENHRY and SYGVKD. This CDR3 spans 12 amino acids.

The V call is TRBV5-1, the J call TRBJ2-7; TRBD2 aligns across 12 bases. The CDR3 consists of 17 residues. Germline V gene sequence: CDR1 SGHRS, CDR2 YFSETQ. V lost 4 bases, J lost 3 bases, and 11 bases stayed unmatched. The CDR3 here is CASSIGTSGYTSYEQYF. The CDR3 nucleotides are TGCGCCAGCAGCATTGGGACTAGCGGGTATACCAGCTACGAGCAGTACTTC.

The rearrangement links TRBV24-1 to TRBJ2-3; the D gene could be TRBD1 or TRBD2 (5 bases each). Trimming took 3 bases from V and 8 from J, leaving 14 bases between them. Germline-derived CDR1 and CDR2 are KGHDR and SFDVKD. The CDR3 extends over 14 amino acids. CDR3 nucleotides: TGTGCCACCAGTGATCCGGGACCCCGCGGTACGCAGTATTTT. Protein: CATSDPGPRGTQYF.